The 11 T cell receptor beta chains presented below share a single source sample, sequenced in a study of blood T cell repertoires in COVID-19. Data came from immunoSEQ multiplex PCR; TCRdb stores just in-frame clones and leaves some out. Here the sample spans approximately 280,000 clones, roughly 85% being singletons. The source material was peripheral blood. Every receptor here comes from a woman aged 70-85 years with acute or convalescent COVID-19.

The chain has TRBV4-1 and TRBJ1-4; 7 bases align to TRBD1. The germline V gene encodes CDR1 MGHRA and CDR2 YSYEKL. V shed 6 bases and J 8 bases; nucleotides not matched to a gene: 18. The CDR3 runs 17 residues. The CDR3 DNA reads TGCGCCAGCAGGCCAACCGGGACAGTCCGATCTAGCGAAAAACTGTTTTTT. Its protein product is CASRPTGTVRSSEKLFF.

V gene TRBV7-2 combines with J gene TRBJ1-5, with D maybe TRBD1 (6 bases). CDR1 is SGHTA, CDR2 FQGNSA, per germline. Trimming stripped 1 base from V and 13 bases from J, with 14 bases between. The CDR3 contains 13 residues. Here the CDR3 DNA reads TGTGCCAGCAGCTTAGAGAGACAGGATATACAGCATTTT. It translates to CASSLERQDIQHF.

The chain uses TRBV6-6 and TRBJ1-3; D unclear. This CDR3 region has 12 residues. Germline V gene lookup returns CDR1 MNHNY and CDR2 SVGAGI (reference sequence). V lost 6 bases and J lost 2, with 5 bases in between. CDR3 DNA: TGTGCCAGCAGAGCTCCTGGAAACACCATATATTTT. Amino acids: CASRAPGNTIYF.

The sample holds a few counts of this clone. The chain couples TRBV6-6 to TRBJ2-7, with TRBD1 matching 10 bases. J lost 3 bases, V lost 2 bases, and 4 bases had no gene match. This CDR3 is 15 amino acids long. The germline V gene has CDR1 MNHNY and CDR2 SVGAGI (reference sequence). CDR3 in DNA: TGTGCCAGCAGTTACCCGGGACAGGGGATCTACGAGCAGTACTTC. This sequence encodes CASSYPGQGIYEQYF.

The chain links TRBV10-1 to TRBJ1-1; D is unresolved. This CDR3 region has 13 residues. V lost 8 bases and J 0 bases, leaving 10 bases between the germline ends. Looked up from germline, CDR1 is WNHNN and CDR2 is SYGVQD (reference sequence). In nucleotides, the CDR3 is TGCGCCAGCCGGGAACATTTGAACACTGAAGCTTTCTTT. Its translation is CASREHLNTEAFF.

The chain's CDR3 is CASSIGEDSGNTIYF. The CDR3 nucleotides read TGTGCCAGTAGTATAGGAGAAGACTCTGGAAACACCATATATTTT. This chain joins TRBV19 and TRBJ1-3; unclear D gene. The CDR3 has 15 amino acids. V was cut by 1 base and J by 0 bases, with 7 bases left in between. CDR1 LNHDA and CDR2 SQIVND come from the germline V gene (reference sequence).

The V call is TRBV5-1, the J call TRBJ2-3, with 8 bases aligning to TRBD1. The CDR3 length is 17 residues. The V segment lost 1 base and the J segment 5 bases; nucleotides outside the gene matches: 12. CDR1 and CDR2 (germline): SGHRS, YFSETQ. CDR3 amino acids: CASSLPLGQGSGDTQYF. CDR3 coding DNA: TGCGCCAGCAGCTTGCCTCTTGGACAGGGTTCAGGAGATACGCAGTATTTT.

The chain employs TRBV3-1 (or the pseudogene TRBV3-2) and TRBJ2-7, with D possibly matching TRBD1 (6 bases). The V gene lost 3 bases and the J gene lost 3 bases, with 9 bases spanning the gap. The length of the CDR3 is 13 residues. Germline V gene lookup returns CDR1 LGHDT and CDR2 YNNKEL (reference sequence). In nucleotides, the CDR3 is TGTGCCAGCAGCCACAGGGGCGGCTACGAGCAGTACTTC. It is translated as CASSHRGGYEQYF.

This clone has a count of ten or more. The chain couples TRBV2 to TRBJ1-2, with TRBD1 matching 7 bases. Germline V gives CDR1 SNHLY, CDR2 FYNNEI. Trimming cost V 7 bases and J 8 bases; bases outside gene matches: 13. The CDR3 sequence is 14 residues long. Here the CDR3 reads CASIRGQPDGGYTF. DNA of the CDR3: TGTGCCAGCATTCGGGGACAGCCCGATGGAGGCTACACCTTC. Together with reference TRBV2 and TRBJ1-2, the CDR3 gives the full variable domain: EPEVTQTPSHQVTQMGQEVILRCVPISNHLYFYWYRQILGQKVEFLVSFYNNEISEKSEIFDDQFSVERPDGSNFTLKIRSTKLEDSAMYFCASIRGQPDGGYTFGSGTRLTVV.

The chain carries TRBV2 and TRBJ1-2; TRBD1 might be the D (6 bases). Deletions cut 5 bases from V and 4 bases from J, with 14 bases between. The CDR3 is 14 amino acids. CDR1 and CDR2 (germline): SNHLY, FYNNEI. The CDR3 DNA is TGTGCCAGCAGTAGGGGGGGTACAGGCTATGGCTACACCTTC. As protein: CASSRGGTGYGYTF.

The chain carries TRBV21-1 and TRBJ2-7; TRBD2, as called in the table, went unchecked against the DNA. TRBV21-1 is a pseudogene segment. The CDR3 sequence is 12 residues long. The CDR3 region is CASSKVGYEQYF. In DNA, the CDR3 is TGTGCCAGCAGCAAAGTCGGCTACGAGCAGTACTTC.